The 21 T cell receptor beta chains given below trace back to one sample, sequenced in a study of OX40 agonist ivuxolimab in advanced cancers. Only in-frame clones appear in the TCRdb table, and some are missing; sequencing was by immunoSEQ multiplex PCR. Of approximately 74,000 clones listed, 90% were seen once; the top ten hold less than 2%. The sample here was CD4+ or CD8+ T cells sorted from blood, taken in a trial of the OX40 agonist ivuxolimab. The receptors here all came from an adult with an advanced solid tumor such as melanoma, head and neck, liver or kidney cancer.

The chain employs TRBV5-1 and TRBJ1-4; D ambiguous. CDR1 and CDR2 from the germline V gene are SGHRS and YFSETQ. V was pared by 0 bases and J by 1 base, with 10 bases between. The length of the CDR3 is 16 residues. DNA of the CDR3: TGCGCCAGCAGCTTGGGAGGGTCTGGAACTAATGAAAAACTGTTTTTT. Amino acid sequence: CASSLGGSGTNEKLFF.

V usage is TRBV7-2 and J usage is TRBJ2-7, with 10 bases lining up with TRBD1. This CDR3 has 18 residues. Germline CDR1 reads SGHTA; CDR2 reads FQGNSA. Trimming took 0 bases from V and 2 from J; bases not matched to a gene: 10. The CDR3 region is CASSLALGQGLNPYEQYF. In DNA, the CDR3 is TGTGCCAGCAGCTTAGCGTTGGGACAGGGGTTAAATCCCTACGAGCAGTACTTC.

This sequence joins TRBV28 and TRBJ2-2; D may correspond to TRBD1 or TRBD2 (5 bases each). The CDR3 is made up of 15 amino acids. The germline CDR1 and CDR2 sequences are MDHEN and SYDVKM. V lost 2 bases and J lost 5, with 12 bases in between. DNA of the CDR3: TGTGCCAGCAGTTTAGGGCAGGGACCGACCGGGGAGCTGTTTTTT. This translates into CASSLGQGPTGELFF.

V gene TRBV7-8 combines with J gene TRBJ2-3, with D possibly TRBD2 on 5 matching bases. This CDR3 comprises 15 residues. From germline, CDR1 is SGHVS and CDR2 FQNEAQ. The V and J ends lost 2 bases and 0 bases respectively, with 9 bases between them. Here the CDR3 reads CASSLRRSSTDTQYF. The CDR3 DNA follows: TGTGCCAGCAGCTTACGGAGGAGTAGCACAGATACGCAGTATTTT. The full variable domain, with the rest looked up from reference TRBV7-8 and TRBJ2-3, is GAGVSQSPRYKVAKRGQDVALRCDPISGHVSLFWYQQALGQGPEFLTYFQNEAQLDKSGLPSDRFFAERPEGSVSTLKIQRTQQEDSAVYLCASSLRRSSTDTQYFGPGTRLTVL.

This clone was recorded only once. This chain joins TRBV5-1 and TRBJ1-4, with D possibly TRBD1 on 5 matching bases. The CDR3 has 16 residues. Germline CDR1 is SGHRS and CDR2 is YFSETQ. Trimming took 4 bases from V and 10 from J, leaving 23 bases between them. The CDR3 loop is CASSDDKRGNSRKLFF. The CDR3, as DNA: TGCGCCAGCAGCGACGACAAACGGGGCAATAGTCGAAAACTGTTTTTT.

The genes are TRBV11-2 and TRBJ2-1; TRBD2 is a possible D gene (6 bases). The CDR3 runs to 14 residues. The V end was cut by 5 bases, the J end by 6 bases, with 14 bases between. In germline, CDR1 is SGHAT, CDR2 FQNNGV. DNA for the CDR3: TGTGCCAGCAGCCAAAGCCAGGGAGGCAATGAGCAGTTCTTC. Its translation is CASSQSQGGNEQFF.

The gene calls are TRBV11-3 and TRBJ1-3; D unresolved. Germline loops: CDR1 SGHNT, CDR2 YENEEA. The CDR3 sequence is 11 residues long. V lost 6 bases, J lost 4 bases, and 4 bases lay in between. The CDR3 DNA reads as TGTGCCAGCAGGTCAGGAAACACCATATATTTT. Its translation is CASRSGNTIYF.

In nucleotides, the CDR3 is TGTGCCAGCAGCTTGTCTCACGAGCAGTACTTC. This sequence encodes CASSLSHEQYF. The chain couples TRBV5-4 to TRBJ2-7; no clear D. The CDR3 spans 11 residues. Germline V lookup: CDR1 SGHNT, CDR2 YYREEE (reference sequence). Trimming stripped 1 base from V and 5 bases from J, with 4 bases between. The complete variable domain, with remaining parts taken from reference TRBV5-4 and TRBJ2-7, reads ETGVTQSPTHLIKTRGQQVTLRCSSQSGHNTVSWYQQALGQGPQFIFQYYREEENGRGNFPPRFSGLQFPNYSSELNVNALELDDSALYLCASSLSHEQYFGPGTRLTVT.

J is TRBJ1-3 and V is TRBV18; the match to TRBD1 covers 10 bases. This CDR3 comprises 16 residues. V lost 4 bases and J lost 3; bases outside the gene matches: 6. In germline, CDR1 is KGHSH, CDR2 LQKENI. CDR3 protein: CASSQGQGRGGNTIYF. In nucleotides, the CDR3 is TGTGCCAGCTCACAGGGACAGGGGCGCGGTGGAAACACCATATATTTT.

The CDR3 reads CASSVEAGAGTNEQFF. Written as DNA, the CDR3 is TGTGCCAGCAGCGTTGAGGCGGGAGCCGGAACTAATGAGCAGTTCTTC. The rearrangement uses TRBV9 and TRBJ2-1, with 7 bases matching TRBD2. Germline V CDR1 and CDR2: SGDLS, YYNGEE. The CDR3 length is 16 residues. Trimming took 2 bases from V and 7 from J; bases not matched to a gene: 12.

This clone came up a few times. This chain joins TRBV18 and TRBJ2-6; no firm D call. The V gene's germline CDR1 is KGHSH and CDR2 LQKENI. V was trimmed by 6 bases and J by 4 bases, leaving 19 bases between them. The CDR3 extends over 17 amino acids. The CDR3 is CASSSLAGPGGANVLTF. The CDR3 DNA reads TGTGCCAGCTCCTCCCTGGCAGGACCTGGAGGGGCCAACGTCCTGACTTTC.

V is TRBV15 and J is TRBJ2-5; 9 bases match TRBD2. The germline gives CDR1 LNHNV, CDR2 YYDKDF (reference sequence). V gave up 2 bases and J gave up 3 bases; unmatched junction bases: 10. The CDR3 totals 17 residues. CDR3: CATSRTGGLASKETQYF. In DNA, the CDR3 is TGTGCCACCAGCAGAACGGGCGGACTAGCGTCAAAAGAGACCCAGTACTTC.

This rearrangement joins TRBV19 to TRBJ2-3; 13 bases align to TRBD2. Germline V gene lookup returns CDR1 LNHDA and CDR2 SQIVND (reference sequence). The V gene end was trimmed by 5 bases and the J gene end by 5 bases; junction bases not matched to a gene: 13. CDR3 length: 18 amino acids. The DNA for the CDR3 is TGTGCCAGTAGTCTATACACTGGACTAGCGGGAGCAAGAGATACGCAGTATTTT. The encoded protein is CASSLYTGLAGARDTQYF.

The chain's CDR3 is CASSLAGNNEQFF. CDR3 coding DNA: TGTGCCAGCAGCTTAGCAGGGAACAATGAGCAGTTCTTC. The chain has TRBV7-9 and TRBJ2-1, with D hard to call. The CDR3 has 13 residues. Germline V gives CDR1 SEHNR, CDR2 FQNEAQ (reference sequence). Trimming pared 0 bases from V and 5 bases from J, leaving 5 bases between.

The CDR3 region is CASSSSRGRTDTQYF. As DNA, the CDR3 is TGTGCCAGTAGTAGTAGTAGGGGGCGCACAGATACGCAGTATTTT. The chain employs TRBV19 and TRBJ2-3; 7 bases fit TRBD1. The germline CDR1 and CDR2 sequences are LNHDA and SQIVND (reference sequence). The V segment lost 4 bases and the J segment 1 base; nucleotides outside the gene matches: 5. CDR3 length: 15 residues.

The chain carries TRBV11-1 and TRBJ2-5; TRBD1 matches at 8 bases. The CDR3 extends over 14 amino acids. J lost 4 bases, V lost 5 bases, and 6 bases had no gene match. CDR1 is SGHAT, CDR2 FQDESV, per germline (reference sequence). The CDR3 bases are TGTGCCAGCAGCCGAGGAGGACAGGGAGAGACCCAGTACTTC. Its translation is CASSRGGQGETQYF.

This clone has only a few counts. The chain combines TRBV7-9 with TRBJ1-2; D is unresolved. The CDR3 sequence is 11 residues long. CDR1 is SEHNR, CDR2 FQNEAQ, per germline (reference sequence). V was clipped by 1 base and J by 7 bases, with 4 bases between them. CDR3 region: CASSLEAGYTF. For the CDR3, the DNA is TGTGCCAGCAGCTTAGAAGCTGGCTACACCTTC.

In nucleotides, the CDR3 is TGTGCCAGCACTGAGGGGGGACCCAAGCAGTATTTT. Protein sequence: CASTEGGPKQYF. The rearrangement links TRBV2 to TRBJ2-3; D tentatively fits TRBD1 or TRBD2 (6 bases each). Trimming shortened V by 7 bases and J by 11 bases, and 16 bases separated the two germline ends. The CDR3 consists of 12 residues. Germline-derived CDR1 and CDR2 are SNHLY and FYNNEI.

The rearrangement uses TRBV5-6 and TRBJ2-5, with 7 positions matching TRBD2. This CDR3 comprises 15 residues. Germline CDR1 reads SGHDT; CDR2 reads YYEEEE. V trimming: 2 bases; J trimming: 4 bases; junction bases outside the gene matches: 8. The CDR3 reads CASSFPPSGLETQYF. The CDR3 DNA follows: TGTGCCAGCAGCTTTCCCCCTAGCGGTTTAGAGACCCAGTACTTC.

The chain uses TRBV4-2 and TRBJ2-5; 7 nucleotides align to TRBD2. CDR3 size: 14 residues. CDR1 is LGHNA and CDR2 is YNFKEQ in the germline V gene. V was pared by 4 bases and J by 1 base, with 3 bases of the junction left unmatched. The CDR3 bases are TGTGCCAGCAGCCTCCCGGGGGGCCAAGAGACCCAGTACTTC. Translation: CASSLPGGQETQYF.

This chain links TRBV6-4 with TRBJ2-5; D might be TRBD1 or TRBD2, each matching 6 bases. Per the germline V gene, CDR1 is MRHNA and CDR2 is SNTAGT. There are 13 residues in the CDR3. Trimming shortened V by 5 bases and J by 7 bases, and 14 bases separated the two germline ends. CDR3 residues: CASSRTEGGTQYF. The CDR3 coding sequence is TGTGCCAGCAGTCGGACAGAGGGAGGGACCCAGTACTTC.